The entry that follows covers one T cell receptor (beta chain) sequence. Original data processing: Reference gene primer amplification yielded estimated nucleated cell counts. Sequencing was performed with immunoSEQ multiplex PCR; in TCRdb, only in-frame clones are kept and a portion is missing. The D gene and trimming were derived from the DNA, and the V and J assignments and clone size from that table. The repertoire includes 70,000 to 80,000 clones, roughly 80% of them detected once, and about 10% sits in the top ten. The data are from a study of blood T cell repertoires in COVID-19. Study information: Both acute and convalescent COVID-19 samples were obtained from the United States, Italy and Spain.

The CDR3 has 13 amino acids. Trimming cost V 1 base and J 3 bases, with 7 bases left between them. Germline CDR1 and CDR2: SGHTA and FQGNSA. The chain carries TRBV7-2 and TRBJ2-7; D unclear. This receptor was taken from a human donor in a cohort sampled during active COVID-19. Input material: peripheral blood. This CDR3 reads CASSLGRHYEQYF. The CDR3 region has the DNA TGTGCCAGCAGCTTAGGCAGGCACTACGAGCAGTACTTC.